A selection of T cell receptor beta chains follows, all from one sample in a study of kidney transplant recipient with SARS-CoV-2 infection. In TCRdb, the reads were re-called with MiXCR into one record per CDR3 protein. The repertoire consists of fewer than 250,000 distinct CDR3 sequences, with under 30% occurring once and the leading ten covering more than 6.5%. The sample in question was a blood sample, obtained at baseline and on roughly day 120 from a kidney transplant recipient. The receptors were sampled from a male patient aged 30 to 40 who had COVID-19 and was a kidney transplant recipient. The T cells may come from the graft donor. Both conserved end residues are trimmed from each CDR3. The order of the fields is D gene, V gene, CDR3 protein. A D gene is named only where the DNA matches it firmly.

.,TRBV12-3/TRBV12-4,ASSPGGFYGYT
.,TRBV20-1,SATGTNAYEQY
.,TRBV3-1,VSSRLFTLRKTYGYT
TRBD2,TRBV27,ASQTSGRYQETQY
TRBD1,TRBV7-9,ASSRTQGAGRKLF
.,TRBV6-5,ASSYSPTSYGYT
.,TRBV4-2,ASSQDVGRSNQPQH
.,TRBV5-8,ASNAFHPRKTYGHT
.,TRBV11-2,ASSGDQTSRKTYGYT
TRBD2,TRBV15,ATSSLGTTYEQF
TRBD1,TRBV20-1,SASFGTGYQETQY
.,TRBV12-3/TRBV12-4,ASSLDIASLGGYT
.,TRBV7-4,ASSTFNSARKTYGYT
.,TRBV19,ASSIDGRANYNEQF
.,TRBV6-1,ASSSIASMRKTYGYT
.,TRBV11-1,ASSRTAKAGKTYGYT
TRBD2,TRBV20-1,SARPRLAGETGANVLT
.,TRBV20-1,SAPLVGLVDEQF
.,TRBV9,ASSVASVGADGYT
.,TRBV7-9,ASSLGGQDEQY
.,TRBV12-3/TRBV12-4,ASSRCRTAGKTYGYT
TRBD1,TRBV5-4,ASSWTGNTYEQY
.,TRBV3-1,ASSVYLPISIRTEAF
.,TRBV5-1,ASSSSQIQETQY
.,TRBV3-1,ASSNGLPISLSETQY
.,TRBV10-1,ASSLSGRSRKTYGYT
.,TRBV18,ASSPGHGYT
TRBD2,TRBV10-3,AISESLPRGTSAYKETQY
.,TRBV10-1,ASSTQLRSRKTYGYT
TRBD2,TRBV20-1,SAKSGNGGELF
.,TRBV21-1,ASSKEAGESDTQY
TRBD1,TRBV3-1,ASSQAQGAGTDTQY
.,TRBV4-1,ASSQGGPEATDTQY
.,TRBV7-2,ASSGQRNTEAF
.,TRBV6-1,ASSEGPGLWQPQH
.,TRBV3-1,ASSRFLPISGLTGELF
.,TRBV30,AWSAGGGGYQPQH
.,TRBV19,ASSIGGAANYGYT
.,TRBV10-2,ASSDLHTSRKTYGYT
.,TRBV7-6,ASSFDRRGGGYT
.,TRBV7-7,ASSRLSKCRKTYGYT
TRBD1,TRBV7-2,ASSARTGDGNTIY